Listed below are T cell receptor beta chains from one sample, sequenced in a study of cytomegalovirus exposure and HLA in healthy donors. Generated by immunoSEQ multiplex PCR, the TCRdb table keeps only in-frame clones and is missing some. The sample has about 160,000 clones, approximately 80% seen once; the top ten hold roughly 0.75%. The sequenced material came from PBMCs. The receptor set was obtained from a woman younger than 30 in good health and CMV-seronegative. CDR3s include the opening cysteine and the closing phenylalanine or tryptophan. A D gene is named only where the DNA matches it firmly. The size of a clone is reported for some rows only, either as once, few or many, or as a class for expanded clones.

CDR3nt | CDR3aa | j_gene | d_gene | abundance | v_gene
TGTGCCAGCAGCTTATTTAGGGGGCCGAACACTGAAGCTTTCTTT | CASSLFRGPNTEAFF | TRBJ1-1 | TRBD1 | . | TRBV7-3
TGCGCCAGCAGCTTAATCAATACTAGCGGGAGTTCCCACGAGCAGTACTTC | CASSLINTSGSSHEQYF | TRBJ2-7 | TRBD2 | . | TRBV5-1
TGTGCCAGCTCATCGGGGGGCGTAACTAATGAAAAACTGTTTTTT | CASSSGGVTNEKLFF | TRBJ1-4 | . | few | TRBV18
TGTGCCAGCAGCCGAAATCTGGGCGGGGAGACCCAGTACTTC | CASSRNLGGETQYF | TRBJ2-5 | . | . | TRBV7-2
TGTGCCAGCAGTTTATCTTTAGCGGCCCAAGAGACCCAGTACTTC | CASSLSLAAQETQYF | TRBJ2-5 | . | . | TRBV27
TGTGCCAGCAGTGTTCTAGCGGGGAATGAGCAGTTCTTC | CASSVLAGNEQFF | TRBJ2-1 | TRBD2 | . | TRBV6-4
TGTGCCAGCAGCTACCCCTGGACAGAGTTCAATGAGCAGTTCTTC | CASSYPWTEFNEQFF | TRBJ2-1 | . | . | TRBV7-9
TGTGCCTGGAGTGTACGTGGGACTAGACCCTACGAGCAGTACTTC | CAWSVRGTRPYEQYF | TRBJ2-7 | TRBD2 | . | TRBV30
TGTGCCAGCAGCCAAAACGAAAGAGAGTCTCGCGCTTTCTTT | CASSQNERESRAFF | TRBJ1-1 | . | . | TRBV4-2
TGCGCCAGCAGCTTAATCAATACTAGCGGGAGTTCCCACGAGCAGTACTTC | CASSLINTSGSSHEQYF | TRBJ2-7 | TRBD2 | . | TRBV5-1
TGTGCCAGCAGCCAGACAGGGTATAATGAAAAACTGTTTTTT | CASSQTGYNEKLFF | TRBJ1-4 | TRBD1 | . | TRBV7-6
TGCAGCGTTGAAGATATGGCGGCTCTGGGCACAGATACGCAGTATTTT | CSVEDMAALGTDTQYF | TRBJ2-3 | . | once | TRBV29-1
TGTGCCAGCAGCCGAACCCCCACAGGCGTAAAAAGGGGTACTGAAGCTTTCTTT | CASSRTPTGVKRGTEAFF | TRBJ1-1 | . | . | TRBV7-9
TGTGCCAGCAGCTCCCCGGGACACCTGAACACTGAAGCTTTCTTT | CASSSPGHLNTEAFF | TRBJ1-1 | . | . | TRBV7-9
TGCGCCAGCAGCTCGGAGGTTGGATCTGGGGCCAACGTCCTGACTTTC | CASSSEVGSGANVLTF | TRBJ2-6 | . | . | TRBV5-1
TGTGCCAGCAGCTTTAATTCGGTCACGAACACTGAAGCTTTCTTT | CASSFNSVTNTEAFF | TRBJ1-1 | . | . | TRBV11-3
TGTGCCAGCACCCCAGTGGGCTTAGCGGGAGGAACCGGGGAGCTGTTTTTT | CASTPVGLAGGTGELFF | TRBJ2-2 | TRBD2 | . | TRBV27
TGCGCCAGCAGCTTGGTGACAGCTGGGGCCAACGTCCTGACTTTC | CASSLVTAGANVLTF | TRBJ2-6 | . | . | TRBV5-1
TGTGCCAGCAGTTTATATCGACAGGGACAGAACACCGGGGAGCTGTTTTTT | CASSLYRQGQNTGELFF | TRBJ2-2 | TRBD1 | . | TRBV28
TGTGCCAGCAGTTTATTCGCAGGGGACAGCACCGGGGAGCTGTTTTTT | CASSLFAGDSTGELFF | TRBJ2-2 | TRBD1 | . | TRBV27
TGTGCCAGCAGCTTAGCCGGTGAGGGTGACCTTGGGGATGGCTACACCTTC | CASSLAGEGDLGDGYTF | TRBJ1-2 | . | . | TRBV11-2
TGCGCCAGCAGCCGCGGACTGGGACAGACCTACGAGCAGTACTTC | CASSRGLGQTYEQYF | TRBJ2-7 | TRBD1 | . | TRBV5-1